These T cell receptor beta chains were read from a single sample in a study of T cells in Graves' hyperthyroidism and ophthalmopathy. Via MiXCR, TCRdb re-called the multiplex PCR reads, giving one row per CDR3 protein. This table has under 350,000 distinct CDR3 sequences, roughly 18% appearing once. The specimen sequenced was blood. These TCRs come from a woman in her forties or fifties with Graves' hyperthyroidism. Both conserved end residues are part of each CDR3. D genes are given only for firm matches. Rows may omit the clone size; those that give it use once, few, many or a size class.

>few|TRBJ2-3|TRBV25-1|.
TGTGCCAGCAGCGATCTTCATAAGGGGAGAAATACGCAGTATTTT
CASSDLHKGRNTQYF
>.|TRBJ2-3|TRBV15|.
TGTGCCACCAGCAGAGATCAGGGCAGGGGCACAGATACGCAGTATTTT
CATSRDQGRGTDTQYF
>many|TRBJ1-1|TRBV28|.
TGTGCCAGCAGGACGGCCGGGACTGAAGCTTTCTTT
CASRTAGTEAFF
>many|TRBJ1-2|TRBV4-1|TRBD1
TGCGCCAGCAGGTCCCACAGGGGCGGGGTTAACTATGGCTACACCTTC
CASRSHRGGVNYGYTF
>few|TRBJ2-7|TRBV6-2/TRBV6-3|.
TGTGCCAGCAGTCCCGGGGGTTTCTACGAGCAGTACTTC
CASSPGGFYEQYF
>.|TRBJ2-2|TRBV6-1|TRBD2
TGTGCCAGCAGTGAAAGACTAGCGGCCTTGAACACCGGGGAGCTGTTTTTT
CASSERLAALNTGELFF
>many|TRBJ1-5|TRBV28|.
TGTGCCAGCAGTTTATTCAGAACAAATCAGCCCCAGCATTTT
CASSLFRTNQPQHF
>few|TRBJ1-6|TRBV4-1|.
TGCGCCAGCAGCCAAGAGTTAGCAGGTCCATCCTATAATTCACCCCTCCACTTT
CASSQELAGPSYNSPLHF
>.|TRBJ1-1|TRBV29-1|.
TGCAGCGTTGAGGGGGAGCTACGTAACACTGAAGCTTTCTTT
CSVEGELRNTEAFF
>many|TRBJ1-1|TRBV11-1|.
TGTGCCAGCAGCTCCCTAGACCGGGCCGAAGCTTTCTTT
CASSSLDRAEAFF
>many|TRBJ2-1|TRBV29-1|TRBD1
TGCAGCGTTGAGCCCGAGGACAGGGGACCCCATGAGCAGTTCTTC
CSVEPEDRGPHEQFF
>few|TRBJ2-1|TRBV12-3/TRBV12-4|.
TGTGCCAGCGGGTGGGGTAATGAGCAGTTCTTC
CASGWGNEQFF
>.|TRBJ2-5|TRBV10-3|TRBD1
TGTGCCATCAGTGCAGGGGACAGGGACAGGGAGACCCAGTACTTC
CAISAGDRDRETQYF
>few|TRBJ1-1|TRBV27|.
TGTGCCAGCAGTTTATCGGGAGGGGTCACTGAAGCTTTCTTT
CASSLSGGVTEAFF
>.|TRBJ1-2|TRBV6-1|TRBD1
TGTGCCAGCAGCAAGGGACAGGGGGCGCGTGGCTACACCTTC
CASSKGQGARGYTF
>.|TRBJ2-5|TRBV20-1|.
TGCAGTGCTAGAGAGTGGCAGCAAGAGACCCAGTACTTC
CSAREWQQETQYF
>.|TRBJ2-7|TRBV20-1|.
TGCAGTGCGACGATAGCCTCCTACGAGCAGTACTTC
CSATIASYEQYF
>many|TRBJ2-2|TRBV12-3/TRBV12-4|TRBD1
TGTGCCAGCAGTCGGACAGGGTCGGACACCGGGGAGCTGTTTTTT
CASSRTGSDTGELFF
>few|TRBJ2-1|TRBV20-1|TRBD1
TGCAGTGCTGGGGGACAGGGAGGTAATGAGCAGTTCTTC
CSAGGQGGNEQFF
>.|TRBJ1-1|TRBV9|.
TGTGCCAGCAGTTTATCGGGTAATGAAGCTTTCTTT
CASSLSGNEAFF
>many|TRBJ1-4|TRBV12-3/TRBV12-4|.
TGTGCCAGCAGCAGACAGCAACTTAATGAAAAACTGTTTTTT
CASSRQQLNEKLFF
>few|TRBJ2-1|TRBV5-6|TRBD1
TGTGCCAGCCGCCTCACCAGGACAGGACACAATGAGCAGTTCTTC
CASRLTRTGHNEQFF
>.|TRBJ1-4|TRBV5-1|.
TGCGCCAGCAGCTCCCAGACAGGATCTAATGAAAAACTGTTTTTT
CASSSQTGSNEKLFF
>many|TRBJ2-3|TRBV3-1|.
TGTGCCAGCAGCCAAGAGTACCCTCGAGGCACAGATACGCAGTATTTT
CASSQEYPRGTDTQYF
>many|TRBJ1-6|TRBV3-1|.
TGTGCCAGCAGCCCTCTAGGGGCACCCCTCCACTTT
CASSPLGAPLHF
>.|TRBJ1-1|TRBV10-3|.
TGTGCCATCAGTGAGTTCCCCCTTGGGGCCGGGACTGAAGCTTTCTTT
CAISEFPLGAGTEAFF